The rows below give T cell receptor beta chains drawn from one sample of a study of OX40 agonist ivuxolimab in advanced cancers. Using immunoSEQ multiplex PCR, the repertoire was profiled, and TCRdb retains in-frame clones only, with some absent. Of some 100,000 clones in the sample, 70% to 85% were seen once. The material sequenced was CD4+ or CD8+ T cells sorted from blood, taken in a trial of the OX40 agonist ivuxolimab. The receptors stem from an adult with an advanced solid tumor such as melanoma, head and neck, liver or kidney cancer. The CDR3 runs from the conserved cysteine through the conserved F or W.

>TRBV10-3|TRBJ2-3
CAIRLAGEKGDTQYF
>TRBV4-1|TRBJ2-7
CASSQEAGRPTYEQYF
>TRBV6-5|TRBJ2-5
CASRVRPTGRETQYF
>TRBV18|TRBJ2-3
CASSASTDTQYF
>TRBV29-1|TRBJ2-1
CSVGNSNNEQFF
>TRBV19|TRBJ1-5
CASSTDKLQPQHF
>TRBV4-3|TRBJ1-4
CASSSRDSNEKLFF
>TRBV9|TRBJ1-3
CASSEETGSHSGNTIYF
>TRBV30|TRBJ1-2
CAWSPGTGYGYTF
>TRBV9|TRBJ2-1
CASSRGSQVSEQFF
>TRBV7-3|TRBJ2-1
CASSLGPDNEQFF
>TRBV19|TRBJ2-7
CASSFNPGQSYEQYF
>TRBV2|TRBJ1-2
CASRRGGAGNYGYTF
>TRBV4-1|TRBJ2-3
CASSQRREDTQYF
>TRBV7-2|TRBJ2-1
CASSLNWATSSYNEQFF
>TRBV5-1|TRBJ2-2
CASSLGGGAFGELFF
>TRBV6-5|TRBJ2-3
CASSDPGVGTDTQYF
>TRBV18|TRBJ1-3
CASSPRQGAAGNTIYF
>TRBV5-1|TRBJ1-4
CASSLGGAGDEKLFF
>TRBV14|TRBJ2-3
CASSLIRGGGTDTQYF
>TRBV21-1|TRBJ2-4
CAGGTERENIQYF
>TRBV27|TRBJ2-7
CASSSRLLGGYEQYF
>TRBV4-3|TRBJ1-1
CASSQGEAEAFF
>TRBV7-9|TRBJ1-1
CASSRVQGNTEAFF
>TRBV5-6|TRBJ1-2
CASSRGTGVDGYTF
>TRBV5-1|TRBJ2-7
CASSLGTPSYEQYF
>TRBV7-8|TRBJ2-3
CASSFLGGSTDTQYF
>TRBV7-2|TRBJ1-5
CASSLGAFYQPQHF
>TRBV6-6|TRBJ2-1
CASSYTGGNEQFF
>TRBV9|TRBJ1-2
CASSVATGDREDYGYTF
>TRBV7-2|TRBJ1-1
CASSKTQNTEAFF
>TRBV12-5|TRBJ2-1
CASGQGTEQFF
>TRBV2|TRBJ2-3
CASRGRTTQYF
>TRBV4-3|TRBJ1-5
CASSQDPGDQPQHF
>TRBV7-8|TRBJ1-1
CASSRKGDQTEAFF
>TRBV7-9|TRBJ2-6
CASSFTGTYSGANVLTF
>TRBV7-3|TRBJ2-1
CASSPGAEYNEQFF
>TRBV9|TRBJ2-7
CASSVAIGSYEQYF
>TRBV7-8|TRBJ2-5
CASSSTYSGYQETQYF
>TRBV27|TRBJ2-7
CASSWRTVSGGYEQYF
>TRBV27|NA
CASSAGTGYEQYF
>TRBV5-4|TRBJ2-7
CASSGGTGPSYEQYF
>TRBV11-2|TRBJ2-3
CASSLNSPRDTQYF
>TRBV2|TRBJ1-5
CASRRLGGGNQPQHF
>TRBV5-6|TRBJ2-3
CASSLVRATQYF
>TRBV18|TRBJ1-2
CASSADENYGYTF
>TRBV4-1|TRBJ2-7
CASSLSSGGLSYEQYF
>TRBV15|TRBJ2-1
CATSRDMGSDEQFF
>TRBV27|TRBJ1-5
CASSLGQGASQPQHF
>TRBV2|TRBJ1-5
CASGSQGSNQPQHF
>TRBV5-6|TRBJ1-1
CASSLELGRQNTEAFF
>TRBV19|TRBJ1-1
CASSIVSGSPNTEAFF
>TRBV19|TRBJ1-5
CASSLQGVIGNQPQHF
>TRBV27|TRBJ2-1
CASSPRLAGGYNEQFF
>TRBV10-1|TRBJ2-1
CASSESWHEQFF
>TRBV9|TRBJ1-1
CASSGIADRGYGTEAFF
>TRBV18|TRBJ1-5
CASSPPGNSNQPQHF
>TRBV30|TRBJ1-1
CAWSDPVVTEAFF
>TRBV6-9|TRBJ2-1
CASSLGEEIYNEQFF